This is a list of T cell receptor beta chains from one sample in a study of cytomegalovirus exposure and HLA in healthy donors. Profiling relied on immunoSEQ multiplex PCR, and the TCRdb table lists in-frame clones only, not all of them. This table has under 400,000 clones, 86% appearing once. What was sequenced was PBMCs. Receptor source: a woman aged 18-35 years in good health and CMV-seronegative. Both conserved end residues are part of each CDR3. A D gene is named only where the DNA matches it firmly. Part of the rows lack a size; the others show once, few, many or a class for expanded clones.

J gene: TRBJ2-2
D gene: TRBD1
clone size: -
V gene: TRBV28
CDR3 DNA: TGTGCCAGCAGTGTATCGATCCGGTCTGGGACAGGGGCGAGAACCGGGGAGCTGTTTTTT
CDR3 protein: CASSVSIRSGTGARTGELFF

J gene: TRBJ1-6
D gene: -
clone size: few
V gene: TRBV27
CDR3 DNA: TGTGCCAGCAGTTTAGGTCAGGGAGGTTCACCCCTCCACTTT
CDR3 protein: CASSLGQGGSPLHF

J gene: TRBJ1-2
D gene: -
clone size: -
V gene: TRBV10-3
CDR3 DNA: TGTGCCATCGGGGCCCGGGGGGGCTATGGCTACACCTTC
CDR3 protein: CAIGARGGYGYTF

J gene: TRBJ2-1
D gene: -
clone size: -
V gene: TRBV2
CDR3 DNA: TGTGCCAGCAGCTCAGGGCAGAATGAGCAGTTCTTC
CDR3 protein: CASSSGQNEQFF

J gene: TRBJ2-5
D gene: TRBD2
clone size: -
V gene: TRBV27
CDR3 DNA: TGTGCCAGGACGCCTCGGGGGGGCTTTTTTCAGTACTTC
CDR3 protein: CARTPRGGFFQYF

J gene: TRBJ2-1
D gene: TRBD2
clone size: -
V gene: TRBV6-1
CDR3 DNA: TGTGCCAGCAGTGAAGCGCTTCTGGGGGGGGGACTGCTTAATGAGCAGTTCTTC
CDR3 protein: CASSEALLGGGLLNEQFF

J gene: TRBJ2-3
D gene: -
clone size: once
V gene: TRBV7-9
CDR3 DNA: TGTGCCAGCAGCGCAACTACTACAGATACGCAGTATTTT
CDR3 protein: CASSATTTDTQYF

J gene: TRBJ2-3
D gene: TRBD2
clone size: once
V gene: TRBV27
CDR3 DNA: TGTGCCAGCAGTCCGCCACTAGCGGGAGGGCCTATTTATACGCAGTATTTT
CDR3 protein: CASSPPLAGGPIYTQYF

J gene: TRBJ2-3
D gene: -
clone size: -
V gene: TRBV30
CDR3 DNA: TGTGCCTGGAGTGCAACTAGCACAGATACGCAGTATTTT
CDR3 protein: CAWSATSTDTQYF

J gene: TRBJ2-3
D gene: TRBD2
clone size: once
V gene: TRBV9
CDR3 DNA: TGTGCCAGCAGCGTGGGGGTTGGGAAGCGGGGAGCAGATACGCAGTATTTT
CDR3 protein: CASSVGVGKRGADTQYF

J gene: TRBJ2-1
D gene: TRBD2
clone size: -
V gene: TRBV30
CDR3 DNA: TGTGCCTGGAACCTCCCCCTAGCGGGGCTATACAATGAGCAGTTCTTC
CDR3 protein: CAWNLPLAGLYNEQFF

J gene: TRBJ2-5
D gene: -
clone size: -
V gene: TRBV11-2
CDR3 DNA: TGTGCCAGCTCAGGGGGGCAGGAGCTGTACCAAGAGACCCAGTACTTC
CDR3 protein: CASSGGQELYQETQYF

J gene: TRBJ2-7
D gene: -
clone size: -
V gene: TRBV7-9
CDR3 DNA: TGTGCCAGCAGCTCCCGTCGAAGTAGCGACGAGCAGTACTTC
CDR3 protein: CASSSRRSSDEQYF

J gene: TRBJ1-2
D gene: -
clone size: -
V gene: TRBV19
CDR3 DNA: TGTGCCAGTAGTCCCCATACCTACAGGGACGGCTACACCTTC
CDR3 protein: CASSPHTYRDGYTF

J gene: TRBJ2-2
D gene: TRBD2
clone size: -
V gene: TRBV6-1
CDR3 DNA: TGTGCCAGCAGTGAGCGGAGCGGGGGGGCCCCCGGGGAGCTGTTTTTT
CDR3 protein: CASSERSGGAPGELFF

J gene: TRBJ1-6
D gene: TRBD1
clone size: -
V gene: TRBV7-9
CDR3 DNA: TGTGCCAGCAGCTTAGAAAGGGGGCATAATTCACCCCTCCACTTT
CDR3 protein: CASSLERGHNSPLHF

J gene: TRBJ1-3
D gene: TRBD1
clone size: -
V gene: TRBV11-3
CDR3 DNA: TGTGCCAGCAGCCCCTACAACCGCCGGGACAGGGGGCTCGGAAACACCATATATTTT
CDR3 protein: CASSPYNRRDRGLGNTIYF

J gene: TRBJ2-1
D gene: TRBD2
clone size: -
V gene: TRBV5-6
CDR3 DNA: TGTGCCAGCAGCTGGGGGGACTCTAGCGGTGAGCAGTTCTTC
CDR3 protein: CASSWGDSSGEQFF

J gene: TRBJ2-3
D gene: -
clone size: -
V gene: TRBV27
CDR3 DNA: TGTGCCAGCAGTTCGTCGGACAGTCCCACGGCAAGCACAGATACGCAGTATTTT
CDR3 protein: CASSSSDSPTASTDTQYF

J gene: TRBJ2-2
D gene: TRBD1
clone size: -
V gene: TRBV5-6
CDR3 DNA: TGTGCCAGCAGCTTTTTTAGGACAGGGGGGACCGGGGAGCTGTTTTTT
CDR3 protein: CASSFFRTGGTGELFF

J gene: TRBJ1-1
D gene: TRBD1
clone size: -
V gene: TRBV27
CDR3 DNA: TGTGCCAGCAGTCCACGGACAGGGCCCACTGAAGCTTTCTTT
CDR3 protein: CASSPRTGPTEAFF